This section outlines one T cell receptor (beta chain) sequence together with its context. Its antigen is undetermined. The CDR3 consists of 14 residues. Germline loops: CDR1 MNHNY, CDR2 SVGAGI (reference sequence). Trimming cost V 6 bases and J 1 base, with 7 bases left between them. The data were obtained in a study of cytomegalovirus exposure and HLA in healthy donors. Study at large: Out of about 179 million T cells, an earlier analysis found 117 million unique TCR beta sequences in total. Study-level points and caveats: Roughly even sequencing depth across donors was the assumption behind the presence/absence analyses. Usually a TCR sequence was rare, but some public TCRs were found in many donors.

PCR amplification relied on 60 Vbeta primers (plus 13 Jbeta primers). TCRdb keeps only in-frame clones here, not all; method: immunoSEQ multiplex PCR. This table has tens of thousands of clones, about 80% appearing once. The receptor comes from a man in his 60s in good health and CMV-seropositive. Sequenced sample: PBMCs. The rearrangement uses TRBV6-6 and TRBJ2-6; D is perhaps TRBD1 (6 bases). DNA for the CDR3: TGTGCCAGCAGCCAGGGGTCTGGGGCCAACGTCCTGACTTTC. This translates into CASSQGSGANVLTF.